This TCR beta chain was sequenced in a study of blood T cell repertoires in COVID-19. Across the study: PBMCs, B-cell-depleted T cells, or T cells were the source of the cDNA or gDNA that made up the material.

Under the authors' procedure: Estimation of nucleated cell counts was performed using reference gene primer amplification. Measured with immunoSEQ multiplex PCR; TCRdb has only the in-frame clones, and not every one. From that table come the V and J calls and clone size; the DNA was used to work out D and trimming. The data contain around 220,000 clones, about 80% of them singletons. From germline, CDR1 is MNHEY and CDR2 SMNVEV (reference sequence). The CDR3 contains 13 residues. The V segment lost 6 bases and the J segment 6 bases; nucleotides outside the gene matches: 7. Sequenced material: peripheral blood. The chain employs TRBV27 and TRBJ1-2; 7 bases agree with TRBD1. The sequence was collected from an elderly woman with active or convalescent COVID-19. DNA of the CDR3: TGTGCCAGCAGACCGACAGGGACGCATGGCTACACCTTC. This sequence encodes CASRPTGTHGYTF.